This TCR beta chain was captured in a study of T cells in Graves' hyperthyroidism and ophthalmopathy (dated by TCRdb to the late 2010s). Background for the entire study: Peripheral blood was sampled at the time of initial diagnosis, prior to any treatment. The paper reports TCR Vbeta CDR3 sequencing of approximately 140 peripheral blood samples: under 45 ophthalmopathy, over 70 hyperthyroidism and about 17 progressor patients. The approximately 100 discovery patients were randomly divided into training and test sets at a 7:3 ratio. After blood sampling, hyperthyroidism patients were treated with methimazole at a starting dose of 30 mg daily, and ophthalmopathy patients were treated with high-dose intravenous methylprednisolone. To identify TCR V-J signatures that set the groups apart, the researchers used a discovery cohort of about a hundred patients, made up of around 40 with Graves' ophthalmopathy and about 60 with stable Graves' hyperthyroidism. In six Graves' hyperthyroidism patients, the study also compared T-cell repertoires from thyroid tissue with T-cell repertoires from blood. Prospective prediction of ophthalmopathy was tested in an independent validation cohort of 18 to 20 hyperthyroidism patients and some 17 patients who later progressed to ophthalmopathy.

Findings and caveats that apply to the study as a whole: No statistical method was used to fix the sample size in advance, and group allocation was not hidden from the investigators. During validation, the model predicted progression to ophthalmopathy a median of approximately 6 months ahead of onset, with almost 71% sensitivity and 72% to 80% specificity. Ophthalmopathy was separated from stable hyperthyroidism by a 13 V-J signature model, with over 85% sensitivity and 81% to 82% specificity obtained in cross-validation and 80%/75% obtained in testing. Most expanded thyroid clonotypes (frequency above 0.001) were also found in blood, which suggests that blood repertoires may mirror thyroid immune responses.

The TCR beta CDR3 regions were amplified from RNA transcripts. The first round of RT-PCR for the TCR CDR3 was performed with the HTBI primer set and the Qiagen OneStep RT-PCR kit. A second multiplex PCR round built the libraries, followed by size selection and purification. Paired-end sequencing of the libraries was performed with 100 bp reads on an Illumina HiSeq2000. Per the original workflow: SOAPnuke was used to process the raw data, removing reads that contained adapters or uncalled bases, had a mean Phred below 15, or lacked an exact match to the constant primer or identifier. COPE v1.2.5 was used to merge high-quality paired reads, and clonotypes were defined as unique nucleotide sequences. Clonotypes were aligned to IMGT TRBV, TRBD and TRBJ reference segments using MiTCR v1.1. Analysis was restricted to V-J combinations with a frequency above 0.0001, which covered about 99% of repertoires. The TCS score was defined as the ratio of F50 (clonal expansion) to E x V (chaos), calculated using BLOSUM62-based TCRdist between CDR3 peptides within each V-J. Welch's t-statistics and random forest reduced 450 to 600 V-J features to about 12, which were used in a naive Bayes classifier (R e1071). TCRdb reanalyzed the raw reads on its own, using fastp at Q25 for trimming and MiXCR for clone calling, and kept in-frame beta chains. Each CDR3 protein gets just one entry, which takes the most common genes and DNA from the rows behind it. The V and J calls were not made by the authors but by TCRdb's processing. The sample includes 300,000 to 450,000 distinct CDR3 sequences, with around 13% observed a single time. Together, the top ten hold approximately 11% of the sample.

The CDR3 starts with the cysteine, ends with the phenylalanine, and has 16 residues. The CDR3 DNA has 48 bases and is translated from base 1. CDR1 LNHDA and CDR2 SQIVND are derived from the germline V gene (reference sequence). Relative to germline, V is 3 bases shorter and J is 3 bases shorter, with 15 bases between their ends. Stable Graves' hyperthyroidism was defined as no progression to ophthalmopathy during 18 months of follow-up. Hyperthyroidism patients were newly diagnosed, had a disease duration of under 2 months, and were aged 18 to 65 years. Patients with uncontrolled infections, other autoimmune diseases, pregnancy or lactation were excluded. Diagnoses were established on the basis of clinical symptoms, serum thyroxine and TRAb, thyroid ultrasound, and orbital computed tomography. Ficoll-Paque density gradient centrifugation was used to isolate PBMCs from 8 to 10 ml of fresh peripheral blood. Total RNA was extracted with Trizol reagent, and quality was checked on an Agilent 2100 Bioanalyzer.

A remark on this clonotype: Its antigen is currently not known. No base-level quality is on record; no much larger clone is a single base apart.

This sequence was found in an older woman with Graves' hyperthyroidism. The chain couples TRBV19 to TRBJ2-4; TRBD2 is a possible D gene, resting on 6 matching bases. Sequenced material: blood. Read as DNA, the sequence is TGTGCCAGTAGTATGGGTGGGACCGGGGGCAAAAACATTCAGTACTTC. Its amino acids are CASSMGGTGGKNIQYF.